This paragraph covers one TCR beta chain sequence. The antigen remains unidentified. This CDR3 contains 12 residues. Per germline, CDR1 MRHNA and CDR2 SNTAGT. The data are from a study of CXCR3-negative and CXCR3-positive naive CD8 T cells. CD45RO-CCR7+CD27+CD95- defined naive CD8+ T cells. TRB cDNA libraries were made by UMI-labeled 5' RACE. TCRdb reprocessed the 5' RACE reads, keeping one entry per CDR3 protein, no DNA. Seen in this sample are some 22,000 distinct CDR3 sequences; the ten most common clones hold less than 4.5%. Study outcomes and limitations: Naive CXCR3-positive and CXCR3-negative cells shared similar TRBV-TRBJ usage, unlike memory cells. The TRB CDR3s that CXCR3-positive naive cells carried were more hydrophobic than those of CXCR3-negative naive cells.

Sequencing was done on a sample of naive CXCR3- CD8+ T cells from blood. Subset described: CD45RO-CCR7+CD27+CD95- naive CD8+ T cells lacking CXCR3 (TNR3-). The TCR sequence derives from a human donor in good health. Some clones in this sample may be carry-over from other donors' samples. The chain has TRBV6-4 and TRBJ2-1; lacking DNA, the TRBD1 call made by TCRdb goes unchecked. CDR3: CASRSGVGEQFF.